This passage covers 17 T cell receptor beta chains from one sample sequenced in a study of blood T cell repertoires in COVID-19. TCRdb's copy holds only in-frame clones and misses some; the assay was immunoSEQ multiplex PCR. The table records roughly 150,000 clones, more than 65% of them present only once. Material: peripheral blood. All receptors derive from a woman aged 50 to 60 in a cohort sampled during active or convalescent COVID-19.

The DNA of the CDR3 is TGTGCCAGCAGCGTAGCTCAGAACTATGGCTACACCTTC. Amino acids: CASSVAQNYGYTF. V usage is TRBV9 and J usage is TRBJ1-2; D is uncertain. The CDR3 contains 13 residues. The germline V gene has CDR1 SGDLS and CDR2 YYNGEE. V was trimmed by 0 bases and J by 2 bases, leaving 5 bases between them.

The chain recombines TRBV6-4 with TRBJ1-4; D perhaps matches TRBD1 (6 bases). Germline V lookup: CDR1 MRHNA, CDR2 SNTAGT. Deletions cut 3 bases from V and 2 bases from J, with 16 bases between. CDR3 length equals 17 residues. CDR3 nucleotide sequence: TGTGCCAGCAGTGAGGCAGGGGTTGTGGACACTAATGAAAAACTGTTTTTT. This translates into CASSEAGVVDTNEKLFF.

The rearrangement links TRBV5-4 to TRBJ2-1; maybe TRBD2 (5 bases). Between the trimmed V and J ends, which lost 6 bases and 9 bases, there was a span of 22 bases. Germline CDR1 is SGHNT and CDR2 is YYREEE (reference sequence). The CDR3 spans 15 residues. The CDR3 sequence: CASTTTVLVAGEQFF. The CDR3 DNA reads as TGTGCCAGCACCACAACCGTTCTGGTGGCGGGTGAGCAGTTCTTC.

The chain carries TRBV19 and TRBJ1-2, with 8 bases that match TRBD1. J gave up 2 bases and V 6 bases, and 5 bases lay outside the gene matches. Germline assignment: CDR1 LNHDA and CDR2 SQIVND (reference sequence). This CDR3 is 14 amino acids long. The CDR3 loop is CASRTGQENYGYTF. DNA for the CDR3: TGTGCCAGTAGGACGGGACAGGAGAACTATGGCTACACCTTC.

V and J are TRBV6-6 and TRBJ1-1; D is undetermined. Germline loops: CDR1 MNHNY, CDR2 SVGAGI (reference sequence). Trimming removed 6 bases at V and 2 bases at J, with 4 bases between. This CDR3 is 11 amino acids long. The CDR3 region is CASRLNTEAFF. CDR3 sequence (DNA): TGTGCCAGCAGATTAAACACTGAAGCTTTCTTT.

The chain joins TRBV6-5 to TRBJ2-3, with 9 positions matching TRBD1. V dropped 5 bases and J dropped 0; count of bases not matched to a gene: 3. Per germline, CDR1 MNHEY and CDR2 SVGAGI. The CDR3 runs 15 residues. CDR3 residues: CASSIQGASTDTQYF. The CDR3 nucleotides read TGTGCCAGCAGTATACAGGGGGCGAGCACAGATACGCAGTATTTT.

The rearrangement uses TRBV9 and TRBJ1-5; D possibly corresponds to TRBD1 (6 bases). Germline V CDR1 and CDR2: SGDLS, YYNGEE. Trimming left V 2 bases short and J 5 bases short, with 11 bases between. The CDR3 covers 14 residues. CDR3 protein: CASSVDGQYQPQHF. CDR3 coding DNA: TGTGCCAGCAGCGTGGACGGACAGTATCAGCCCCAGCATTTT.

The V gene is TRBV19, the J gene TRBJ2-3, with D possibly TRBD2 on 5 matching bases. This CDR3 contains 12 residues. Trimming cost V 2 bases and J 8 bases, with 8 bases left between them. Germline loops: CDR1 LNHDA, CDR2 SQIVND (reference sequence). The CDR3 nucleotides read TGTGCCAGTAGTATATTAGAGGGTACGCAGTATTTT. Protein: CASSILEGTQYF.

This chain links TRBV5-1 with TRBJ2-6; no firm D call. The CDR3 length is 16 residues. The germline V and J ends were trimmed by 0 bases and 2 bases, with 9 bases remaining between them. CDR1 and CDR2 (germline): SGHRS, YFSETQ. The CDR3 DNA reads TGCGCCAGCAGCTTGGCTTACAGAGCTGGGGCCAACGTCCTGACTTTC. Translated, it gives CASSLAYRAGANVLTF.

The rearrangement uses TRBV7-2 and TRBJ2-7; a weak D match, TRBD1 (6 bases). Germline values: CDR1 SGHTA, CDR2 FQGNSA. V was pared by 5 bases and J by 3 bases, with 14 bases between. The CDR3 sequence is 14 residues long. Written as DNA, the CDR3 is TGTGCCAGCAGCCTAACGACAGGTTTCTACGAGCAGTACTTC. Its protein product is CASSLTTGFYEQYF.

A single count supports this clone. This sequence joins TRBV7-9 and TRBJ2-7, with unresolved D. Trimming stripped 4 bases from V and 5 bases from J, with 12 bases between. This CDR3 has 13 residues. Germline lookup yields CDR1 SEHNR and CDR2 FQNEAQ (reference sequence). CDR3 region: CASSYGPEDEQYF. CDR3 nucleotide sequence: TGTGCCAGCAGCTACGGCCCCGAGGACGAGCAGTACTTC.

The rearrangement links TRBV30 to TRBJ2-7, with 7 bases aligning to TRBD2. Germline-derived CDR1 and CDR2 are GTSNPN and SVGIG (reference sequence). The CDR3 loop spans 12 amino acids. Trimming removed 2 bases from V and 2 bases from J; junction bases left unmatched: 0. CDR3 sequence (DNA): TGTGCCTGGAGTAGCGGGGCCTACGAGCAGTACTTC. This sequence encodes CAWSSGAYEQYF.

Only a few counts were recorded for this clone. J is TRBJ1-1 and V is TRBV29-1; D gene ambiguous. The CDR3 is 13 amino acids. CDR1 and CDR2 from the germline V gene are SQVTM and ANQGSEA. Between the trimmed V and J ends, which lost 7 bases and 0 bases, there was a span of 12 bases. The CDR3 DNA reads as TGCAGCGCCGGGGAGCGTATGAACACTGAAGCTTTCTTT. This codes for CSAGERMNTEAFF.

This chain joins TRBV10-3 and TRBJ2-3; 7 bases fit TRBD1. The junction had 5 bases not matched to a gene; V was cut back by 8 bases and J by 0 bases. The germline CDR1 and CDR2 sequences are ENHRY and SYGVKD. The CDR3 is 14 residues long. The CDR3 coding sequence is TGTGCCATCCCGCAGGGGGATAGCACAGATACGCAGTATTTT. Protein sequence: CAIPQGDSTDTQYF.

Comment on this clone: Within the sample, other DNA sequences also encode this same CDR3. The V gene is TRBV15, the J gene TRBJ2-3, with TRBD2 identical over 11 bases. Per germline, CDR1 LNHNV and CDR2 YYDKDF (reference sequence). After removal of 0 bases from V and 4 bases from J, the junction contained 0 bases not matched to a gene. The CDR3 is 15 amino acids. The CDR3 here is CATSRDSGGADTQYF. The CDR3 DNA reads TGTGCCACCAGCAGAGATAGCGGGGGGGCAGATACGCAGTATTTT.

This clone was seen just once. This sequence joins TRBV6-5 and TRBJ2-7, with D perhaps matching TRBD1 (5 bases). Trimming left V 4 bases short and J 3 bases short, with 10 bases between. Germline V gives CDR1 MNHEY, CDR2 SVGAGI. The CDR3 contains 13 residues. CDR3 nucleotide sequence: TGTGCCAGCAGTTTGACAGTGAGCTACGAGCAGTACTTC. Protein sequence: CASSLTVSYEQYF.

The J gene is TRBJ2-2, the V gene TRBV2; D perhaps matches TRBD1 (6 bases). Trimming took 5 bases from V and 6 from J, leaving 13 bases between them. The CDR3 extends over 14 amino acids. Germline CDR1 is SNHLY and CDR2 is FYNNEI. In DNA, the CDR3 is TGTGCCAGCAGTCCACGGACAGATCCCGGGGAGCTGTTTTTT. It codes for CASSPRTDPGELFF.